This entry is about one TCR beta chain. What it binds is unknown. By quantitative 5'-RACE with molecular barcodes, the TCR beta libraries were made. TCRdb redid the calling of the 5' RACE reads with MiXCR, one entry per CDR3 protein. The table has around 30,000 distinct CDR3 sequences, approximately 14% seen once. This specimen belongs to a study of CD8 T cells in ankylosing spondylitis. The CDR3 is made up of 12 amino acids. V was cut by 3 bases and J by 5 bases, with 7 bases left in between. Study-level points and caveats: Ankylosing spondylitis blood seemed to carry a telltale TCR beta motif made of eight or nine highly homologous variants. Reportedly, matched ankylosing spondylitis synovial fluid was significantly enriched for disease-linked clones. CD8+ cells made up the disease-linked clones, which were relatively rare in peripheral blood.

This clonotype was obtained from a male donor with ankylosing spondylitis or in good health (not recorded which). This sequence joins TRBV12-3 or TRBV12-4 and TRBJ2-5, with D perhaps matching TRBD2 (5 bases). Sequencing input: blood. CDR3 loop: CASSLGEETQYF. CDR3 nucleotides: TGTGCCAGCAGTTTGGGAGAGGAGACCCAGTACTTC.